Presented here are 16 T cell receptor beta chains from one specimen sequenced in a study of shared clonotypes between healthy human individuals. Using immunoSEQ multiplex PCR, the repertoire was profiled, and TCRdb retains in-frame clones only, with some absent. This table has roughly 2 million clones, roughly 94% appearing once. In the naive CD8 group, cells lacked CD45RO and were positively selected for CCR7, so terminally differentiated effector memory CD45RA+ cells were left out. Specimen: naive CD8+ T cells sorted from blood. These receptors originate from a man aged 18 to 29 in good health.

The V and J genes are TRBV7-9 and TRBJ2-7, with D unresolved. The V gene lost 1 base and the J gene lost 6 bases, with 10 bases spanning the gap. In germline, CDR1 is SEHNR, CDR2 FQNEAQ (reference sequence). The length of the CDR3 is 13 residues. As DNA, the CDR3 is TGTGCCAGCAGCTTAGGGTGGCCGCCCGAGCAGTACTTC. Translating it yields CASSLGWPPEQYF.

The CDR3 loop is CASSERYRDSPLHF. The CDR3 nucleotides read TGTGCCAGCAGTGAGCGGTATAGGGACTCACCCCTCCACTTT. V usage is TRBV25-1 and J usage is TRBJ1-6; tentatively, D is TRBD1 (5 bases). The V and J ends lost 3 bases and 10 bases respectively, with 13 bases between them. There are 14 residues in the CDR3. Germline CDR1 reads MGHDK; CDR2 reads SYGVNS.

The chain uses TRBV4-2 and TRBJ2-3; no definite D call. V was shortened by 4 bases and J by 6 bases, with 20 bases between the two germline ends. The length of the CDR3 is 16 residues. CDR1 and CDR2 from the germline V gene are LGHNA and YNFKEQ. The CDR3 loop reads CASSLILPAGEDTQYF. The DNA for the CDR3 is TGTGCCAGCAGCCTCATACTCCCTGCAGGAGAGGATACGCAGTATTTT.

This sequence joins TRBV29-1 and TRBJ1-2; a possible D gene is TRBD1 (6 bases). Germline V lookup: CDR1 SQVTM, CDR2 ANQGSEA. This CDR3 contains 13 residues. V was clipped by 7 bases and J by 4 bases, with 16 bases between them. The CDR3 spells CSAPPAGAYGYTF. CDR3 DNA sequence: TGCAGCGCTCCTCCGGCAGGGGCCTATGGCTACACCTTC.

The chain combines TRBV2 with TRBJ1-2; TRBD1 aligns across 11 bases. V lost 5 bases, J lost 5 bases, and 4 bases stayed unmatched. CDR1 and CDR2 (germline): SNHLY, FYNNEI. The CDR3 contains 14 residues. The CDR3 loop is CASSMGQGDYGYTF. Here the CDR3 DNA reads TGTGCCAGCAGTATGGGACAGGGGGATTATGGCTACACCTTC.

The chain has TRBV30 and TRBJ2-1; 10 bases are a match to TRBD1. This CDR3 contains 14 residues. With V trimmed by 2 bases and J by 8 bases, 6 bases remained unmatched. CDR1 is GTSNPN and CDR2 is SVGIG in the germline V gene (reference sequence). CDR3 sequence: CAWSPGQGRDEQFF. The CDR3 DNA reads as TGTGCCTGGAGTCCGGGACAGGGGAGAGATGAGCAGTTCTTC. Supplemented by reference TRBV30 and TRBJ2-1, the full variable domain reads SQTIHQWPATLVQPVGSPLSLECTVEGTSNPNLYWYRQAAGRGLQLLFYSVGIGQISSEVPQNLSASRPQDRQFILSSKKLLLSDSGFYLCAWSPGQGRDEQFFGPGTRLTVL.

The genes are TRBV18 and TRBJ2-5, with D possibly being TRBD1 (5 bases). Germline values: CDR1 KGHSH, CDR2 LQKENI. Deletions cut 2 bases from V and 3 bases from J, with 13 bases between. This CDR3 has 15 amino acids. This CDR3 reads CASSPFPGQEETQYF. CDR3 bases: TGTGCCAGCTCACCATTCCCCGGACAAGAAGAGACCCAGTACTTC.

This clone was observed a single time. The same CDR3 is also encoded by other DNA sequences in this sample. The chain is built from TRBV9 and TRBJ2-7, with 7 bases aligning to TRBD2. The CDR3 has 14 amino acids. The V gene end was trimmed by 4 bases and the J gene end by 2 bases; junction bases not matched to a gene: 6. Looked up from germline, CDR1 is SGDLS and CDR2 is YYNGEE. In DNA form, the CDR3 reads TGTGCCAGCAGCCTCGCGGGAGAGACCTACGAGCAGTACTTC. This codes for CASSLAGETYEQYF. The variable domain in full, with the rest retrieved from reference TRBV9 and TRBJ2-7, is DSGVTQTPKHLITATGQRVTLRCSPRSGDLSVYWYQQSLDQGLQFLIQYYNGEERAKGNILERFSAQQFPDLHSELNLSSLELGDSALYFCASSLAGETYEQYFGPGTRLTVT.

DNA of the CDR3: TGTGCCAGCAGCGACACCGGGACAGGGCGTTCACCCCTCCACTTT. It is translated as CASSDTGTGRSPLHF. The gene calls are TRBV5-6 and TRBJ1-6; 9 bases match TRBD1. J gave up 9 bases and V 4 bases, and 8 bases lay outside the gene matches. CDR3 size: 15 residues. Germline V gives CDR1 SGHDT, CDR2 YYEEEE. The entire variable domain, with the rest obtained from reference TRBV5-6 and TRBJ1-6, is as follows: DAGVTQSPTHLIKTRGQQVTLRCSPKSGHDTVSWYQQALGQGPQFIFQYYEEEERQRGNFPDRFSGHQFPNYSSELNVNALLLGDSALYLCASSDTGTGRSPLHFGNGTRLTVT.

The rearrangement links TRBV30 to TRBJ1-1; TRBD1 is a possible D gene (6 bases). In germline, CDR1 is GTSNPN, CDR2 SVGIG (reference sequence). V dropped 3 bases and J dropped 5 bases, with 16 bases sitting between them. The length of the CDR3 is 14 residues. CDR3 region: CAWRAGVKGTEAFF. In nucleotides, the CDR3 is TGTGCCTGGAGGGCAGGGGTCAAGGGGACTGAAGCTTTCTTT.

The chain recombines TRBV6-5 with TRBJ2-7; D may be TRBD1 (5 bases). The CDR3 is 12 residues long. V shed 6 bases and J shed 2 bases, with 8 bases lying between them. The germline V gene has CDR1 MNHEY and CDR2 SVGAGI. The CDR3, as DNA: TGTGCCAGCAGGGACATAACCTACGAGCAGTACTTC. Its translation is CASRDITYEQYF.

This clone was found once. The chain links TRBV6-5 to TRBJ1-1; possibly TRBD1 for D (6 bases). Trimming removed 4 bases from V and 1 base from J, with 13 bases in between. CDR1 is MNHEY and CDR2 is SVGAGI in the germline V gene. CDR3 length: 15 amino acids. The CDR3 DNA is TGTGCCAGCAGTTGGCGTGAGGGGGGGAACACTGAAGCTTTCTTT. Translating gives CASSWREGGNTEAFF.

The chain links TRBV6-1 to TRBJ2-2; D is perhaps TRBD1 (6 bases). The ends were cut back, 5 bases at V and 2 bases at J, with 9 bases in the middle. Germline V gene data show CDR1 as MNHNS and CDR2 as SASEGT. CDR3 length equals 14 residues. As DNA, the CDR3 is TGTGCCAGCAGTCCGGGGACAAACACCGGGGAGCTGTTTTTT. Translated: CASSPGTNTGELFF.

This sequence joins TRBV28 and TRBJ1-5; TRBD1 matches 10 bases. The CDR3 has 15 amino acids. V lost 5 bases and J lost 6; bases outside the gene matches: 7. Per the germline V gene, CDR1 is MDHEN and CDR2 is SYDVKM. CDR3 protein: CASSDDRGLSQPQHF. As DNA, the CDR3 is TGTGCCAGCAGTGACGACAGGGGGCTTAGTCAGCCCCAGCATTTT. Variable domain in full (rest from reference TRBV28 and TRBJ1-5): DVKVTQSSRYLVKRTGEKVFLECVQDMDHENMFWYRQDPGLGLRLIYFSYDVKMKEKGDIPEGYSVSREKKERFSLILESASTNQTSMYLCASSDDRGLSQPQHFGDGTRLSIL.

Turning to this clone: Distinct nucleotide sequences in the sample also encode this CDR3. V is TRBV13 and J is TRBJ2-5, with a tentative D call TRBD2 (6 bases). The length of the CDR3 is 13 residues. V was clipped by 1 base and J by 5 bases, with 8 bases between them. CDR1 PRHDT and CDR2 FYEKMQ come from the germline V gene (reference sequence). The CDR3 is CASSLDREETQYF. The DNA for the CDR3 is TGTGCCAGCAGCTTAGACCGGGAGGAGACCCAGTACTTC.

The chain uses TRBV29-1 and TRBJ2-1; D possibly corresponds to TRBD2 (6 bases). V lost 2 bases and J lost 7, with 21 bases in between. Germline V lookup: CDR1 SQVTM, CDR2 ANQGSEA. The CDR3 is 16 amino acids. Written as DNA, the CDR3 is TGCAGCGTTGAAATGGGGGGTAGTGTAGGGGCAAATGAGCAGTTCTTC. Translating gives CSVEMGGSVGANEQFF.